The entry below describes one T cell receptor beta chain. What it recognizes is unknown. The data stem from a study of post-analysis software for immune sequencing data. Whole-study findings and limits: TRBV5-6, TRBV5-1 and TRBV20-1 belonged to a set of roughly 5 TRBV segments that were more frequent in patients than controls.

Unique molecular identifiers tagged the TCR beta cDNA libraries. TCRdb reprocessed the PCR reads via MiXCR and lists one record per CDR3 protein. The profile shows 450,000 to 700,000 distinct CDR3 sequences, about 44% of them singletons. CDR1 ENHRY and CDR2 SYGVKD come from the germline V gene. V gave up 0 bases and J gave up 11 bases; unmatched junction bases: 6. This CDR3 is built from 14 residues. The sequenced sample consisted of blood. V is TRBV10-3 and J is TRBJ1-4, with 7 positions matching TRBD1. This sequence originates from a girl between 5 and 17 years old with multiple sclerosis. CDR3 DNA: TGTGCCATCAGTGAGTCCCTTACAGGGGAGAAACTGTTTTTT. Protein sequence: CAISESLTGEKLFF.